One and the same sample provided the 19 T cell receptor beta chains below, sequenced in a study of cytomegalovirus exposure and HLA in healthy donors. In the PCR, 60 Vbeta and 13 Jbeta primers were used. TCRdb's table, derived via immunoSEQ multiplex PCR, lists solely in-frame clones and lacks some. Seen here are around 120,000 clones, 77% observed once, and the top ten hold 3.5% to 4.5%. Sequenced sample: PBMCs. The receptors were gathered from a human donor in good health.

Concerning this clone itself: The same CDR3 is also encoded by other DNA sequences in this sample. The V and J genes are TRBV28 and TRBJ1-5; the D gene is possibly TRBD1 (6 bases). With 6 bases removed from V and 4 bases from J, the gap between germline ends came to 10 bases. Germline lookup yields CDR1 MDHEN and CDR2 SYDVKM. The CDR3 consists of 13 residues. The CDR3 nucleotides are TGTGCCAGCAGCCGGACAGAGAATCAGCCCCAGCATTTT. This translates into CASSRTENQPQHF.

The rearrangement uses TRBV2 and TRBJ2-3; D remains ambiguous. The germline CDR1 and CDR2 sequences are SNHLY and FYNNEI. The length of the CDR3 is 12 residues. The V end lost 6 bases, the J end lost 6 bases, and 10 bases lay between the germline ends. CDR3 DNA: TGTGCCAGCAGACCCAACGGGGATACGCAGTATTTT. Amino acid sequence: CASRPNGDTQYF.

This clone appeared a single time. CDR3 loop: CASSLGQGQETQYF. The CDR3 DNA reads TGTGCCAGCAGCTTAGGACAGGGCCAAGAGACCCAGTACTTC. The gene calls are TRBV11-3 and TRBJ2-5, with 7 bases fitting TRBD1. The CDR3 spans 14 residues. The J segment lost 1 base and the V segment lost 1 base, leaving 0 bases of the junction unmatched. Germline CDR1 and CDR2: SGHNT and YENEEA.

This clone was recorded a few times. The rearrangement joins TRBV28 to TRBJ1-5; tentative D call: TRBD1 (5 bases). Germline CDR1 is MDHEN and CDR2 is SYDVKM. V lost 1 base to trimming and J lost 1 base, with 14 bases between them. The CDR3 has 17 residues. In DNA form, the CDR3 reads TGTGCCAGCAGTTTATTAGGAAGGGGTTGGAGCAATCAGCCCCAGCATTTT. This gives the protein CASSLLGRGWSNQPQHF.

The chain uses TRBV19 and TRBJ2-2, with TRBD1 identical over 8 bases. V lost 5 bases to trimming and J lost 6 bases; unmatched junction nucleotides: 5. Germline V gene sequence: CDR1 LNHDA, CDR2 SQIVND (reference sequence). The CDR3 runs 14 residues. This chain's CDR3 is CASSPSRGPGELFF. The CDR3 DNA reads as TGTGCCAGTAGTCCTAGCAGGGGGCCCGGGGAGCTGTTTTTT.

This chain uses TRBV6-5 with TRBJ1-1, with D maybe TRBD1 (5 bases). CDR1 and CDR2 (germline): MNHEY, SVGAGI. Trimming removed 3 bases from V and 3 bases from J, with 8 bases in between. This CDR3 comprises 13 residues. CDR3 in DNA: TGTGCCAGCAGTTATGGAGGGGACACTGAAGCTTTCTTT. Amino acid sequence: CASSYGGDTEAFF.

The V and J genes are TRBV7-8 and TRBJ1-5, with D unclear. Trimming removed 3 bases at V and 0 bases at J, with 6 bases between. Germline CDR1 reads SGHVS; CDR2 reads FQNEAQ. There are 14 residues in the CDR3. The CDR3 DNA follows: TGTGCCAGCAGCTTGGAGGATAGCAATCAGCCCCAGCATTTT. Translation: CASSLEDSNQPQHF.

This rearrangement joins TRBV7-6 to TRBJ2-3, with D perhaps matching TRBD1 (6 bases). The CDR3 is 15 amino acids. V was cut by 3 bases and J by 0 bases, with 10 bases left in between. Germline V CDR1 and CDR2: SGHVS, FNYEAQ. CDR3 in amino acids: CASSFNRASTDTQYF. The CDR3 nucleotides are TGTGCCAGCAGCTTCAACAGGGCTAGCACAGATACGCAGTATTTT. The full variable domain, its missing parts supplied by reference TRBV7-6 and TRBJ2-3, is GAGVSQSPRYKVTKRGQDVALRCDPISGHVSLYWYRQALGQGPEFLTYFNYEAQQDKSGLPNDRFSAERPEGSISTLTIQRTEQRDSAMYRCASSFNRASTDTQYFGPGTRLTVL.

The V gene is TRBV9, the J gene TRBJ2-2; 9 positions agree with TRBD2. CDR1 SGDLS and CDR2 YYNGEE come from the germline V gene. The V and J ends lost 4 bases and 1 base, in that order; junction bases with no gene match: 8. The CDR3 runs 17 residues. CDR3 bases: TGTGCCAGCAGCACCCCTCTTAGCGGGGGGAACACCGGGGAGCTGTTTTTT. This translates into CASSTPLSGGNTGELFF.

This rearrangement joins TRBV6-5 to TRBJ1-1; D is uncertain. Per germline, CDR1 MNHEY and CDR2 SVGAGI. This CDR3 is built from 12 residues. The V end was cut by 11 bases, the J end by 1 base, with 11 bases between. The CDR3 DNA sequence: TGTGCCGCCAACACGGGGAACACTGAAGCTTTCTTT. Translation: CAANTGNTEAFF.

The chain carries TRBV11-3 and TRBJ1-3, with 8 bases fitting TRBD1. The CDR3 is 16 residues long. CDR1 and CDR2 from the germline V gene are SGHNT and YENEEA. Trimming removed 5 bases from V and 1 base from J; junction bases left unmatched: 7. The CDR3 region is CASSPQGAISGNTIYF. CDR3 coding DNA: TGTGCCAGCAGCCCTCAGGGGGCTATTTCTGGAAACACCATATATTTT.

The chain links TRBV27 to TRBJ1-1; no definite D call. The CDR3 spans 15 residues. The V gene's germline CDR1 is MNHEY and CDR2 SMNVEV (reference sequence). Between the trimmed V and J ends, which lost 8 bases and 0 bases, there was a span of 16 bases. The CDR3 sequence is CASGHGPDLNTEAFF. CDR3 in DNA: TGTGCCAGCGGCCATGGGCCCGATCTGAACACTGAAGCTTTCTTT.

The CDR3 reads CASSVEAGPYEQYF. The DNA for the CDR3 is TGTGCCAGCAGTGTAGAAGCGGGGCCCTACGAGCAGTACTTC. This chain joins TRBV6-4 and TRBJ2-7; 7 bases line up with TRBD2. Germline V gene lookup returns CDR1 MRHNA and CDR2 SNTAGT. The trim removed 4 bases at V and 2 bases at J, leaving 5 bases unmatched. This CDR3 is built from 14 residues.

V is TRBV19 and J is TRBJ1-6; 10 nucleotides align to TRBD1. J lost 10 bases, V lost 4 bases, and 13 bases had no gene match. Germline V gene data show CDR1 as LNHDA and CDR2 as SQIVND (reference sequence). This CDR3 spans 17 amino acids. CDR3 protein: CASSTEFMTGGKSPLHF. For the CDR3, the DNA is TGTGCCAGTAGTACCGAATTCATGACAGGGGGCAAATCACCCCTCCACTTT.

The chain uses TRBV14 and TRBJ1-2; D call uncertain. CDR1 is SGHDN and CDR2 is FVKESK in the germline V gene. The CDR3 runs to 15 residues. Trimming pared 2 bases from V and 2 bases from J, leaving 12 bases between. The CDR3 is CASSQNVPTNYGYTF. The CDR3 DNA reads as TGTGCCAGCAGCCAAAATGTGCCTACGAACTATGGCTACACCTTC.

The chain has TRBV19 and TRBJ1-1; D is unclear. V gave up 6 bases and J gave up 2 bases, with 13 bases separating them. This CDR3 region has 14 residues. The germline V gene has CDR1 LNHDA and CDR2 SQIVND (reference sequence). In nucleotides, the CDR3 is TGTGCCAGTAGCCCACGGGGAGGAAACACTGAAGCTTTCTTT. Protein sequence: CASSPRGGNTEAFF.

This chain uses TRBV6-5 with TRBJ2-7, with D perhaps matching TRBD1 (6 bases). Germline V gene data show CDR1 as MNHEY and CDR2 as SVGAGI. The CDR3 contains 15 residues. V lost 0 bases and J lost 2, with 11 bases in between. Written as DNA, the CDR3 is TGTGCCAGCAGTTACTCGGCACAGGGTACCTACGAGCAGTACTTC. Its translation is CASSYSAQGTYEQYF.

This chain uses TRBV2 with TRBJ1-5, with D unresolved. Germline V gene data show CDR1 as SNHLY and CDR2 as FYNNEI. Trimming removed 5 bases from V and 0 bases from J, with 8 bases in between. This CDR3 has 14 residues. The CDR3: CASSLDGSNQPQHF. The CDR3 DNA reads TGTGCCAGCAGTCTAGACGGTAGCAATCAGCCCCAGCATTTT.

This chain connects TRBV6-1 to TRBJ1-4, with D possibly being TRBD1 (5 bases). Germline lookup yields CDR1 MNHNS and CDR2 SASEGT. The CDR3 runs to 13 residues. The V end lost 7 bases, the J end lost 7 bases, and 13 bases lay between the germline ends. The CDR3 DNA is TGTGCCAGCACCGATAGGGGTATTGAAAAACTGTTTTTT. It translates to CASTDRGIEKLFF.